Presented here are 15 T cell receptor beta chains from one specimen sequenced in a study of shared clonotypes between healthy human individuals (dated by TCRdb to about 2020). The receptor library was made with the immunoSEQ multiplex PCR assay. The immuneACCESS repertoire file appears here via TCRdb, limited to in-frame rearrangements. These files lack a portion of the clones; in checked studies, under half of the deficit traces to unresolved V genes, and the cause of the others is not known. In this sample the table shows approximately 1.9 million clones, 90% to 95% of which occur a single time. Jointly, the top ten make up more than 1.5% of the sample. CD8 naive samples were CD45RO-negative cells positively selected for CCR7, giving a CD45RA+CCR7+ population that excluded TemRA cells. Sample: naive CD8+ T cells from PBMCs. This specimen's cell subset or site label, interpreted: CD45RA+CCR7+. These TCRs come from a young man in good health. Some clones in this sample may be carry-over from other donors' samples.

This clone was recorded only once. The chain combines TRBV11-2 with TRBJ1-4; the match to TRBD1 covers 7 bases. The CDR3 loop spans 15 amino acids. V shed 4 bases, J shed 6 bases, and the junction held 8 bases outside the gene matches. From germline, CDR1 is SGHAT and CDR2 FQNNGV. The CDR3 region is CASSSPRGAYEKLFF. For the CDR3, the DNA is TGTGCCAGCAGCTCCCCCAGGGGGGCATATGAAAAACTGTTTTTT.

This clone was detected once. Other DNA sequences within the sample encode an identical CDR3. V gene TRBV9 combines with J gene TRBJ1-2, with 7 bases fitting TRBD1. This CDR3 is built from 15 residues. V lost 4 bases and J lost 0; bases outside the gene matches: 6. The germline V gene encodes CDR1 SGDLS and CDR2 YYNGEE. CDR3 in amino acids: CASSTRQGANYGYTF. CDR3 DNA: TGTGCCAGCAGCACCCGACAGGGTGCTAACTATGGCTACACCTTC. The full variable domain, with the rest looked up from reference TRBV9 and TRBJ1-2, is DSGVTQTPKHLITATGQRVTLRCSPRSGDLSVYWYQQSLDQGLQFLIQYYNGEERAKGNILERFSAQQFPDLHSELNLSSLELGDSALYFCASSTRQGANYGYTFGSGTRLTVV.

With respect to this clone: The identical CDR3 is also encoded by other nucleotide sequences in the sample. V and J are TRBV7-2 and TRBJ2-7; 7 positions agree with TRBD2. The CDR3 is 14 residues long. J lost 0 bases, V lost 5 bases, and 4 bases had no gene match. Germline values: CDR1 SGHTA, CDR2 FQGNSA. This CDR3 is CASSLGRGSYEQYF. As DNA, the CDR3 is TGTGCCAGCAGCCTAGGGAGGGGCTCCTACGAGCAGTACTTC.

J is TRBJ2-2 and V is TRBV25-1; D not resolved. The ends were cut back, 6 bases at V and 6 bases at J, with 11 bases in the middle. Germline V gives CDR1 MGHDK, CDR2 SYGVNS. The CDR3 extends over 13 amino acids. CDR3 loop: CASSHESAGELFF. The CDR3 region has the DNA TGTGCCAGCAGCCACGAATCGGCCGGGGAGCTGTTTTTT.

CDR3 nucleotides: TGTGCCAGCAGCTCGGTTGGGGGGCATTGGTACGAGCAGTACTTC. Its protein product is CASSSVGGHWYEQYF. The V and J genes are TRBV13 and TRBJ2-7; D possibly uses TRBD1 or TRBD2 (6 bases each). Trimming took off 4 bases at V and 4 bases at J, with 17 bases between the two ends. The CDR3 spans 15 residues. Germline V gene data show CDR1 as PRHDT and CDR2 as FYEKMQ (reference sequence). Complete variable domain (other parts from reference TRBV13 and TRBJ2-7): AAGVIQSPRHLIKEKRETATLKCYPIPRHDTVYWYQQGPGQDPQFLISFYEKMQSDKGSIPDRFSAQQFSDYHSELNMSSLELGDSALYFCASSSVGGHWYEQYFGPGTRLTVT.

The chain recombines TRBV6-6 with TRBJ2-7, with TRBD2 matching over 9 bases. The CDR3 length is 16 residues. CDR1 and CDR2 (germline): MNHNY, SVGAGI (reference sequence). V was pared by 7 bases and J by 2 bases, with 12 bases of the junction left unmatched. The CDR3 spells CASTSGARRGTYEQYF. For the CDR3, the DNA is TGTGCCAGCACTAGCGGGGCCCGGAGGGGGACCTACGAGCAGTACTTC.

Regarding this clone: This specimen includes other DNA sequences encoding the same CDR3. The rearrangement joins TRBV5-5 to TRBJ2-7, with no clear D. Trimming pared 2 bases from V and 3 bases from J, leaving 6 bases between. The CDR3 length is 12 residues. Germline V CDR1 and CDR2: SGHKS, YYEKEE (reference sequence). CDR3 residues: CASSLTVYEQYF. For the CDR3, the DNA is TGTGCCAGCAGCTTAACCGTCTACGAGCAGTACTTC.

Comments on this clone: Other nucleotide sequences from this sample produce the same CDR3. The rearrangement uses TRBV28 and TRBJ1-1, with D possibly TRBD1 on 6 matching bases. The germline V gene encodes CDR1 MDHEN and CDR2 SYDVKM. The V end was cut by 6 bases, the J end by 8 bases, with 10 bases between. The CDR3 is made up of 11 amino acids. DNA for the CDR3: TGTGCCAGCAGCCCCGGGACAGAAGCTTTCTTT. Protein sequence: CASSPGTEAFF.

The chain is built from TRBV5-1 and TRBJ2-1; 10 bases fit TRBD2. Unmatched junction bases numbered 9, after V lost 4 bases and J lost 8 bases. CDR1 and CDR2 (germline): SGHRS, YFSETQ. The CDR3 length is 15 residues. The CDR3 DNA is TGCGCCAGCAGCGTCCAGCGGGAGGGCCGGGATGAGCAGTTCTTC. Translation gives CASSVQREGRDEQFF.

The chain employs TRBV4-1 and TRBJ2-7; 9 bases are shared with TRBD1. V shed 3 bases, J shed 2 bases, and the junction held 5 bases outside the gene matches. CDR1 and CDR2 from the germline V gene are MGHRA and YSYEKL. The CDR3 totals 15 residues. CDR3 sequence reads: CASSHPGQGTYEQYF. The CDR3 DNA reads TGCGCCAGCAGCCATCCGGGACAGGGAACCTACGAGCAGTACTTC.

The gene calls are TRBV9 and TRBJ2-5; D is undetermined. The CDR3 runs 11 residues. The germline gives CDR1 SGDLS, CDR2 YYNGEE. V lost 7 bases and J 5 bases, leaving 9 bases between the germline ends. CDR3 protein: CASLKLETQYF. The CDR3 nucleotides are TGTGCCAGCCTAAAACTGGAGACCCAGTACTTC.

The chain combines TRBV27 with TRBJ2-5; no clear D gene. V shed 2 bases and J shed 4 bases, with 11 bases lying between them. Germline V gene sequence: CDR1 MNHEY, CDR2 SMNVEV (reference sequence). CDR3 length: 14 amino acids. The CDR3: CASSLRGFGETQYF. CDR3 DNA sequence: TGTGCCAGCAGTTTAAGAGGTTTTGGAGAGACCCAGTACTTC.

This clone was seen only once. This chain joins TRBV9 and TRBJ2-1; the D gene is possibly TRBD1 (6 bases). Germline loops: CDR1 SGDLS, CDR2 YYNGEE. V lost 4 bases and J 4 bases, leaving 9 bases between the germline ends. This CDR3 comprises 13 residues. The DNA of the CDR3 is TGTGCCAGCAGCTCGGGACAATACAATGAGCAGTTCTTC. As protein: CASSSGQYNEQFF.

This clone has a handful of counts. This CDR3 is also generated by other DNA sequences in the sample. The rearrangement links TRBV28 to TRBJ1-5; the match to TRBD1 covers 7 bases. V lost 5 bases to trimming and J lost 4 bases; unmatched junction nucleotides: 2. Germline V gene sequence: CDR1 MDHEN, CDR2 SYDVKM. The CDR3 length is 13 residues. CDR3: CASSTGDNQPQHF. CDR3 coding DNA: TGTGCCAGCAGTACAGGGGATAATCAGCCCCAGCATTTT. Complete variable domain (other parts from reference TRBV28 and TRBJ1-5): DVKVTQSSRYLVKRTGEKVFLECVQDMDHENMFWYRQDPGLGLRLIYFSYDVKMKEKGDIPEGYSVSREKKERFSLILESASTNQTSMYLCASSTGDNQPQHFGDGTRLSIL.

In DNA, the CDR3 is TGTGCCTCGGGACTTTGGGACGAGCAGTACTTC. Translation gives CASGLWDEQYF. The chain employs TRBV10-3 and TRBJ2-7; maybe TRBD2 (6 bases). The V gene's germline CDR1 is ENHRY and CDR2 SYGVKD. V lost 11 bases to trimming and J lost 5 bases, with 13 bases between them. CDR3 length equals 11 residues.